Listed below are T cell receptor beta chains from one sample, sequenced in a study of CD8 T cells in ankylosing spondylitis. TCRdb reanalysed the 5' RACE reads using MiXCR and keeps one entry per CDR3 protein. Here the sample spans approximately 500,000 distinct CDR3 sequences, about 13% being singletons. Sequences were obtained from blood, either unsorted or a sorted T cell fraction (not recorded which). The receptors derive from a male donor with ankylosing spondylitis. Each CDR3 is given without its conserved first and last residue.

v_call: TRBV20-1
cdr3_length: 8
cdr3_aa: SAIEETQY

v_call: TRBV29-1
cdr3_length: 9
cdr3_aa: SVDRGTEAF

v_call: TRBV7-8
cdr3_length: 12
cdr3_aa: ASSLRTGAGTQY

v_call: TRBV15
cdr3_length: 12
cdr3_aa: ATSNINVGVAQF

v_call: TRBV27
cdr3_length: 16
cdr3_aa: ASSLSPPRDRRYNEQF

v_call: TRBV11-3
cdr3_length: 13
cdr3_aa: ASSLGGPVGGELF

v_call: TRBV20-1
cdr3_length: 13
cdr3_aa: SAPQGGRNTDTQY

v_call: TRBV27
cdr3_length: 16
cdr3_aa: ASSSRDSVLFFNSPLH

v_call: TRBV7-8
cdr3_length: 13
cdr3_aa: ASSALWGAQDTQY

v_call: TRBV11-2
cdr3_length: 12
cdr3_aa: ASSLGSWGNTIY

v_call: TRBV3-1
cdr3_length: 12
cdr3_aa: ASNDPGTSNEQF

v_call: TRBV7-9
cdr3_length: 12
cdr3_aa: ASSLDASMDTQY

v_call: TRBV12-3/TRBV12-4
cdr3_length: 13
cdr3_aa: ASRAGLAETDTQY

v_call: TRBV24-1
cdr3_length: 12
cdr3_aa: ATSLTGAYNEQF

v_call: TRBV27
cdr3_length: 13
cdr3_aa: ASSPPPGGMDEQF

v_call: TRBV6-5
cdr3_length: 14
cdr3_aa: ASSSQTTTGLYGYT

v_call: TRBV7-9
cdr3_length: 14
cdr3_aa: ASSMQAGKGPGEQY

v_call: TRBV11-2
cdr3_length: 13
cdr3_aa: ASSRREGNTDTQY

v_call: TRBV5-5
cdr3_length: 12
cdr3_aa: ASRNGTNYNEQF

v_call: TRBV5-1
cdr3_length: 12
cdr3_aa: ASSSRTGGSVAF

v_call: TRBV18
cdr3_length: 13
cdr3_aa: ASSRGTGGNQPQH

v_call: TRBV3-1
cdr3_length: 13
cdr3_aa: ASSQDSGRDNEQF

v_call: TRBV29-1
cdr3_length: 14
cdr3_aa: SVEANRDRGLGEAF

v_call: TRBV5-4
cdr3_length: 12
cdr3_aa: ASSLEAAGGELF

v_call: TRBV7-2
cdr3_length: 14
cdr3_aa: ASSRNRIGTGDEQY

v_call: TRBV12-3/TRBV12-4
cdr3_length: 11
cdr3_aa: ASGAGTTQPQH

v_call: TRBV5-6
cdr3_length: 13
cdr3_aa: ASSTSLAGPLEQY

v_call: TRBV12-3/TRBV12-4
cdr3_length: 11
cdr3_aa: ASSLGKSTEAF

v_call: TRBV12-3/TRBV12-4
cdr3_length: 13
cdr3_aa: ASSLMGQVLETQY

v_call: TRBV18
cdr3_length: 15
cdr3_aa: ASSPFQSYAGDSPLH

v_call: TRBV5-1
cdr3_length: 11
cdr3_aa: ASRLDRSYGYT

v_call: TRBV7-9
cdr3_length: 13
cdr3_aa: ASSPGGQLNEKLF

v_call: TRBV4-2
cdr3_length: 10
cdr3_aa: ASSQGYNEQF

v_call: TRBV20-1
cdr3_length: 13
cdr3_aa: SAPTSGTGYNEQF

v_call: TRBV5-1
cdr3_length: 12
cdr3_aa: ASSLTGVSYEQY

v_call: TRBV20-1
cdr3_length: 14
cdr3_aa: SETNVKSSDSDTQY

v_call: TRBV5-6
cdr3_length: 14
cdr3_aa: ASSLLATTNTGELF